The present TCR beta chain was sequenced within a study of control samples from healthy donors and cancer patients. Libraries were prepared by immunoSEQ multiplex PCR; TCRdb keeps only in-frame clonotypes and omits some of them. Of about 150,000 clones listed, roughly 92% are singletons. Germline-derived CDR1 and CDR2 are SEHNR and FQNEAQ (reference sequence). The CDR3 has 13 residues. V lost 5 bases and J 1 base, leaving 6 bases between the germline ends. The chain recombines TRBV7-9 with TRBJ1-3; no clear D. The source material was blood. This clonotype was obtained from a woman aged 18-29 years in good health. The chain's CDR3 is CASSPGSGNTIYF. The CDR3 DNA reads TGTGCCAGCAGCCCGGGTTCTGGAAACACCATATATTTT.